This is a list of T cell receptor beta chains from one sample in a study of T cells in Graves' hyperthyroidism and ophthalmopathy. Each CDR3 protein is one row after TCRdb ran MiXCR on the multiplex PCR reads. The table lists fewer than 250,000 distinct CDR3 sequences, roughly 22% of them singletons. Sample: blood. The receptors were sampled from a woman aged 35 to 49 with Graves' ophthalmopathy. CDR3s include the opening cysteine and the closing phenylalanine or tryptophan. The D gene is left open where the match is weak. Clone size is given for some rows only: seen once, a few or many times, or a class if the clone is expanded.

TRBV6-1	TRBJ2-2	11	.	.	TGTGCCAGCGCAACAACCGGGGAGCTGTTTTTT	CASATTGELFF
TRBV5-5	TRBJ1-1	16	few	.	TGTGCCAGCAGCTTAAGGTGGTCACCTTTAAACACTGAAGCTTTCTTT	CASSLRWSPLNTEAFF
TRBV12-5	TRBJ1-2	16	many	TRBD1	TGTGCTAGTGGTTTGTCCGGGACAGAGATACTATATGGCTACACCTTC	CASGLSGTEILYGYTF
TRBV4-2	TRBJ1-2	13	.	.	TGTGCCAGCAGCCGAGATTTGTCCTATGGCTACATCTTC	CASSRDLSYGYIF
TRBV29-1	TRBJ2-7	13	many	TRBD2	TGCAGCGTGGGGGACTACAGGTCTCGAGAGCAGTACTTC	CSVGDYRSREQYF
TRBV27	TRBJ2-3	13	once	.	TGTGCCAGCAGTCCGACTAGCACAGATACGCAGTATTTT	CASSPTSTDTQYF
TRBV24-1	TRBJ2-2	14	many	.	TGTGCCACCAGGGCGACAGTCCCGACCGGGGAGCTGTTTTTT	CATRATVPTGELFF
TRBV11-1	TRBJ2-6	16	many	TRBD1	TGTGCCTCGAGGGGACAGGGAATTCGAGGGGCCAACGTCCTGACTTTC	CASRGQGIRGANVLTF
TRBV19	TRBJ1-5	17	.	.	TGTGCCAGTAGTAAGTGGTGGGCTGCGGAGGAGGTAGTGTCCCAGCATTTT	CASSKWWAAEEVVSQHF
TRBV12-3/TRBV12-4	TRBJ2-7	15	.	TRBD2	TGTGCCAGCAGTTTCACAGCGGGGTTCAGCTCCGAGCAGTACTTC	CASSFTAGFSSEQYF
TRBV12-3/TRBV12-4	TRBJ2-7	15	.	TRBD1	TGTGCCAGCAGTTTAAGGACAGGGGCCAACTACGAGCAGTACTTC	CASSLRTGANYEQYF
TRBV12-3/TRBV12-4	TRBJ2-2	13	many	.	TGTGCCAGCAAAGGGGCGAGGACCGGGGAGCTGTTTTTT	CASKGARTGELFF
TRBV3-1	TRBJ2-5	12	few	.	TGTGCCAGCAGCCTGTATTTGGAAACCCAGTACTTC	CASSLYLETQYF
TRBV10-3	TRBJ1-1	16	many	TRBD1	TGTGCCATCAGTGAGAGGGACAGGTCTTCAAACACTGAAGCTTTCTTT	CAISERDRSSNTEAFF
TRBV2	TRBJ2-7	14	many	.	TGTGCCAGCACCCGGGACGAGAGATCCTACGAGCAGTACTTC	CASTRDERSYEQYF
TRBV28	TRBJ2-7	15	.	TRBD2	TGTGCCAGCAGTCGAGGGGCACTAGCGGTTTACGAGCAGTCCTTC	CASSRGALAVYEQSF
TRBV6-5	TRBJ2-2	14	many	TRBD2	TGTGCCAGCAGGACTAGCGGGAGCACCGGGGAGCTGTTTTTT	CASRTSGSTGELFF
TRBV6-5	TRBJ1-6	17	many	.	TGTGCCAGCAAAGGGGGTATAATCTCGCATAATAATTCACCCCTCCACTTT	CASKGGIISHNNSPLHF
TRBV6-1	TRBJ2-5	14	.	TRBD2	TGTGCCAGCAGTGCAGGACTAGTACAAGAGACCCAGTGCTTC	CASSAGLVQETQCF
TRBV3-1	TRBJ2-7	16	many	TRBD2	TGTGCCAGCAGCCAAGATCTACTAGCGGGGCTCTACGAGCAGTACTTC	CASSQDLLAGLYEQYF
TRBV6-5	TRBJ2-7	15	many	.	TGTGCCAGCAGCTTACAGGCGACACGTAACCACGAGCAGTACTTC	CASSLQATRNHEQYF
TRBV18	TRBJ1-2	14	many	.	TGTGCCAGCTCACGGGACGGTTCTAACTATGGCTACACCTTC	CASSRDGSNYGYTF
TRBV12-3/TRBV12-4	TRBJ2-2	17	.	TRBD2	TGTGCCAGCAGTAAACTAGCGGGAGCCCCGAGAACCGGGGAGCTGTTTTTT	CASSKLAGAPRTGELFF
TRBV11-2	TRBJ2-7	14	many	.	TGTGCCAGCAGCTCTACGGGACACTCCTACGAGCAGTACTTC	CASSSTGHSYEQYF
TRBV7-2	TRBJ1-1	14	.	.	TGTGCCACAGCCTCCGGGACAATGAACACTGAAGCTTTCTTT	CATASGTMNTEAFF
TRBV6-2/TRBV6-3	TRBJ2-6	18	.	.	TGTGCCAGCAGCATCGCTCGGGGACGCAACTCTGGGGCCAACGTCCTGACTTTC	CASSIARGRNSGANVLTF
TRBV20-1	TRBJ2-7	13	many	TRBD1	TGCAGTGCAAGTTGGGGACAGGGCGACGAGCAGTACTTC	CSASWGQGDEQYF
TRBV6-5	TRBJ2-7	17	many	TRBD1	TGTGCCAGCAGTTCCTCGATTGGGACAGGGGTAGTATACGAGCAGTACTTC	CASSSSIGTGVVYEQYF